The 8 T cell receptor beta chains below come from one sample, sequenced in a study of breast tumors, draining lymph nodes, adjacent tissues. TCRdb independently ran MiXCR on the multiplex PCR reads; one entry per CDR3 protein. The data hold 150,000 to 200,000 distinct CDR3 sequences, with 25% to 40% observed a single time. The lymph nodes were axillary draining lymph nodes from breast cancer patients. Input material: axillary lymph node tissue. All receptors come from a female donor with breast cancer. Some clones in this sample may be carry-over from other donors' samples.

This clonotype was counted many times. V gene TRBV9 combines with J gene TRBJ2-2; tentative D call: TRBD2 (5 bases). CDR1 SGDLS and CDR2 YYNGEE come from the germline V gene. The ends were cut back, 2 bases at V and 4 bases at J, with 9 bases in the middle. CDR3 length: 14 residues. The CDR3 DNA reads TGTGCCAGCAGCGTGGTGGAGGTCACCGGGGAGCTGTTTTTT. Its protein is CASSVVEVTGELFF.

This clonotype was detected ten times or more. The chain joins TRBV10-2 to TRBJ1-6, with D unresolved. Germline V gene sequence: CDR1 WSHSY, CDR2 SAAADI. The CDR3 contains 17 residues. Trimming removed 6 bases from V and 6 bases from J, with 21 bases in between. The CDR3 loop is CASSLRGSPAGNSPLHF. CDR3 coding DNA: TGCGCCAGCAGCCTGCGCGGGTCGCCCGCGGGTAATTCACCCCTCCACTTT.

As concerns this clonotype: A much larger clonotype is one base distant, so this may be a read error. The CDR3 carries no conserved terminal phenylalanine or tryptophan, so it likely arises from a read error. The chain recombines TRBV7-6 with TRBJ2-1, with D perhaps TRBD2 (5 bases). The CDR3 consists of 13 residues. CDR1 is SGHVS, CDR2 FNYEAQ, per germline. Trimming removed 0 bases from V and 11 bases from J, with 11 bases in between. CDR3 sequence: CASSLARGLKQFL. The CDR3 DNA reads as TGTGCCAGCAGCTTAGCGCGCGGGCTTAAGCAGTTCCTC.

The J gene is TRBJ1-2, the V gene TRBV6-6; D is uncertain. Trimming cost V 3 bases and J 6 bases, with 14 bases left between them. The length of the CDR3 is 14 residues. Germline CDR1 and CDR2: MNHNY and SVGAGI (reference sequence). As DNA, the CDR3 is TGTGCCAGCAGTTATGAGGGAAGGAGGGATGGCTACACCTTC. Its protein product is CASSYEGRRDGYTF.

V usage is TRBV20-1 and J usage is TRBJ1-1; 7 bases fit TRBD1. V lost 4 bases and J lost 1; bases outside the gene matches: 0. This CDR3 has 12 amino acids. Germline V gives CDR1 DFQATT, CDR2 SNEGSKA (reference sequence). CDR3 residues: CSAKGANTEAFF. CDR3 DNA sequence: TGCAGTGCTAAGGGGGCGAACACTGAAGCTTTCTTT.

This CDR3 is CSATYFVTGGGYEQFF. As DNA, the CDR3 is TGCAGTGCCACATATTTCGTGACAGGGGGTGGGTATGAGCAGTTCTTC. The chain carries TRBV20-1 and TRBJ2-1; 9 nucleotides line up with TRBD1. The ends lost 6 bases at V and 8 bases at J; junction bases unmatched: 17. CDR1 DFQATT and CDR2 SNEGSKA come from the germline V gene (reference sequence). This CDR3 has 16 amino acids.

This clonotype was detected ten times or more. This chain links TRBV18 with TRBJ1-2; D unresolved. The CDR3 contains 14 residues. The germline CDR1 and CDR2 sequences are KGHSH and LQKENI. Trimming shortened V by 4 bases and J by 6 bases, and 15 bases separated the two germline ends. The CDR3 nucleotides read TGTGCCAGCTCACTATCTTTACAAGTAAATGGCTACACCTTC. As protein: CASSLSLQVNGYTF.

This clonotype was observed many times. V usage is TRBV6-7 and J usage is TRBJ2-2; the D call may be TRBD1 or TRBD2 (5 bases each). TRBV6-7 is an ORF, and what it does is uncertain. The CDR3 covers 17 residues. Trimming pared 3 bases from V and 4 bases from J, leaving 18 bases between. The CDR3 reads CASSYGQGVMCTGELFF. The CDR3 nucleotides are TGTGCCAGCAGTTATGGTCAGGGAGTAATGTGCACCGGGGAGCTGTTTTTT.